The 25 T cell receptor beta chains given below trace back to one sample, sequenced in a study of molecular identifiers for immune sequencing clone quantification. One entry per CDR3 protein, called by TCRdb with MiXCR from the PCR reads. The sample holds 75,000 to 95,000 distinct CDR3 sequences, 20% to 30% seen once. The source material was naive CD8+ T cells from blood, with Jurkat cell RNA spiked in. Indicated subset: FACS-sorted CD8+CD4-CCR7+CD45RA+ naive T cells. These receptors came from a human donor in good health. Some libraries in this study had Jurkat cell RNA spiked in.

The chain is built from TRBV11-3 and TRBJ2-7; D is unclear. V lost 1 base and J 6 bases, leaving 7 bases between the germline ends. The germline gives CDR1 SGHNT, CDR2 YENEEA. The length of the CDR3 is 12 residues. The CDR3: CASSLGSGEQYF. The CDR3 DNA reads TGTGCCAGCAGCTTAGGGTCCGGCGAGCAGTACTTC.

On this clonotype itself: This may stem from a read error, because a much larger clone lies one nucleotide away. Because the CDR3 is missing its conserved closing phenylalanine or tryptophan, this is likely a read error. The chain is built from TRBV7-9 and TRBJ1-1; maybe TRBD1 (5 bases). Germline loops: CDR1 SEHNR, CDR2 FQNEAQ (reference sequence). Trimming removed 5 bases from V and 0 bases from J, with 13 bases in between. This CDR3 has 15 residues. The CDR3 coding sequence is TGTGCCAGCAGCCCCTATCAGGGAATGAACACTGAAGCTTTCCTT. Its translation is CASSPYQGMNTEAFL.

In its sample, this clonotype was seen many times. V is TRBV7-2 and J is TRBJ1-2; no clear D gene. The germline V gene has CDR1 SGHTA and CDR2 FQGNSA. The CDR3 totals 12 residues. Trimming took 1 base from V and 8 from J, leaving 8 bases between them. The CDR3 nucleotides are TGTGCCAGCAGCTTAGTGGCAGTCGGCTACACCTTC. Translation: CASSLVAVGYTF.

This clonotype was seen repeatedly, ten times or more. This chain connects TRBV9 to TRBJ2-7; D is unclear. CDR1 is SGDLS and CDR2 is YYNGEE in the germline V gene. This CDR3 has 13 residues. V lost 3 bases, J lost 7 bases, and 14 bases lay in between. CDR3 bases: TGTGCCAGCAGCGCCTACACGACCACGGAGCAGTACTTC. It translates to CASSAYTTTEQYF.

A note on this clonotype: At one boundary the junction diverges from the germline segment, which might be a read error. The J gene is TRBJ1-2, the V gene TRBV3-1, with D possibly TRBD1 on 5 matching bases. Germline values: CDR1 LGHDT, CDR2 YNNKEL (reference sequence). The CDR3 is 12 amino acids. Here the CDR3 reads CASSQVRDGCTF. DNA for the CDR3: TGTGCCAGCAGCCAAGTAAGGGACGGCTGCACCTTC.

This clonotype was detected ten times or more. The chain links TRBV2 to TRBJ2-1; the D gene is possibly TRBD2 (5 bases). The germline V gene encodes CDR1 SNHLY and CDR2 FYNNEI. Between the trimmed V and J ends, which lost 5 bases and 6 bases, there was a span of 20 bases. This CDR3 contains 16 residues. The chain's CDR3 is CASSILLVTGPNEQFF. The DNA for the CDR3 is TGTGCCAGCAGTATCCTACTAGTTACTGGCCCCAATGAGCAGTTCTTC.

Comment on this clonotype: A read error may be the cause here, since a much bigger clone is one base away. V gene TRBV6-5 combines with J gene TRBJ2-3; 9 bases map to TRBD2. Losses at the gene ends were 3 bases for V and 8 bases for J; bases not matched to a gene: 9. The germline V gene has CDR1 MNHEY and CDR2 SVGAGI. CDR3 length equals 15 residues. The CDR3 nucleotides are TGTGCCAGCAGTTATGGGACTAGCCCCCCAGCTACGCAGTATTTT. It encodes CASSYGTSPPATQYF.

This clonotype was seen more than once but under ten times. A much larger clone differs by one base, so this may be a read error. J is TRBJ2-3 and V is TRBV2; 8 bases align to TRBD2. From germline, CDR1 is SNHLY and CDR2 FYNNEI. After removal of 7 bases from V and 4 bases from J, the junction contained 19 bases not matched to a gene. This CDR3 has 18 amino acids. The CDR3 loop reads CASKTGLVGGPGADTQYF. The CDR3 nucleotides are TGTGCCAGCAAGACGGGACTAGTGGGAGGGCCTGGGGCAGATACGCAGTATTTT.

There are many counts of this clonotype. The CDR3 here is CASSSRDILGTDTQYF. Here the CDR3 DNA reads TGTGCCAGCAGCTCCAGGGACATTTTGGGCACAGATACGCAGTATTTT. The J gene is TRBJ2-3, the V gene TRBV7-9; the D gene is possibly TRBD1 (6 bases). V lost 4 bases to trimming and J lost 1 base, with 15 bases between them. The germline gives CDR1 SEHNR, CDR2 FQNEAQ (reference sequence). There are 16 residues in the CDR3.

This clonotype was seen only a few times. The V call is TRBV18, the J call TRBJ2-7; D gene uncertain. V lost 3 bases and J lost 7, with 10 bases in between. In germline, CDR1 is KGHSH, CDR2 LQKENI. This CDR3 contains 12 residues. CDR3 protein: CASSPPVGEQYF. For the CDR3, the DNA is TGTGCCAGCTCACCTCCAGTGGGTGAGCAGTACTTC.

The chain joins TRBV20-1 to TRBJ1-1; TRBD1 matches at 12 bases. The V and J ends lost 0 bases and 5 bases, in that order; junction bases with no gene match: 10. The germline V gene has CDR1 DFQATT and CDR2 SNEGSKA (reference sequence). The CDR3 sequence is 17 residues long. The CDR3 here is CSARDPGQGAQGTEAFF. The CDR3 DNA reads TGCAGTGCTAGAGATCCGGGACAGGGGGCGCAGGGGACTGAAGCTTTCTTT.

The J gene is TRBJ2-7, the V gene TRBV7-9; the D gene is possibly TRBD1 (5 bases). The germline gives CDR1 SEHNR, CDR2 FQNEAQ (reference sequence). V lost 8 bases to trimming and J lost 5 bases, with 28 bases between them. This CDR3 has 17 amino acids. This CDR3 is CASGLPLGFGRGNEQYF. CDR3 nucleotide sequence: TGTGCCAGCGGCCTACCACTCGGTTTTGGAAGGGGTAACGAGCAGTACTTC.

CDR3: CASSRWANQPQHF. CDR3 coding DNA: TGTGCCAGCAGCCGTTGGGCCAATCAGCCCCAGCATTTT. The chain recombines TRBV12-3 or TRBV12-4 with TRBJ1-5; D is ambiguous. The length of the CDR3 is 13 residues. V shed 6 bases and J shed 3 bases, with 9 bases lying between them.

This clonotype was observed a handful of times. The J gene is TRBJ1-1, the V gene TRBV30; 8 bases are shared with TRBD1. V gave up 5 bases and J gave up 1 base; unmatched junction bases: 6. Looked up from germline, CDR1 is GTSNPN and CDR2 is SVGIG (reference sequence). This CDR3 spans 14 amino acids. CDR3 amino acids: CAWHQGQANTEAFF. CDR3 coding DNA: TGTGCCTGGCACCAGGGACAGGCGAACACTGAAGCTTTCTTT.

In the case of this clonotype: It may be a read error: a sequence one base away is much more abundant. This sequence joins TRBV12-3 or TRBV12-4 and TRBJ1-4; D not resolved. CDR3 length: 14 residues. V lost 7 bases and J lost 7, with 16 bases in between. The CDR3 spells CASTRSPGGEKLFF. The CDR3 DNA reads TGTGCCAGCACCCGGAGCCCCGGTGGTGAAAAACTGTTTTTT.

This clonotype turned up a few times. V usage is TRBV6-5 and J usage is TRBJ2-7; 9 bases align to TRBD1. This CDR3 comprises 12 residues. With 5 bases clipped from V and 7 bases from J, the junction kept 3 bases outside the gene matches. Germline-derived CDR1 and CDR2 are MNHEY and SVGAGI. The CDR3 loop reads CASSRDRDEQYF. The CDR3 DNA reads TGTGCCAGCAGTCGGGACAGGGATGAGCAGTACTTC.

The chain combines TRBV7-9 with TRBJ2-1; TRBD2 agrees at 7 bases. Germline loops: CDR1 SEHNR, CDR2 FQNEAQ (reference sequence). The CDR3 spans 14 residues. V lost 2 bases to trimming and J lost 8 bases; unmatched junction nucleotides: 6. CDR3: CASSLSGRGYEQFF. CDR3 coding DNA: TGTGCCAGCAGCTTATCGGGGCGGGGGTATGAGCAGTTCTTC.

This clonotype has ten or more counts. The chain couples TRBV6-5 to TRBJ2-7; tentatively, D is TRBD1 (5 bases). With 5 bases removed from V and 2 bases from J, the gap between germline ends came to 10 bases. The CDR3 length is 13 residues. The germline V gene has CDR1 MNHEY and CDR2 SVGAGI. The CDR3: CASSTRQPYEQYF. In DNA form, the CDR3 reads TGTGCCAGCAGTACGCGACAGCCCTACGAGCAGTACTTC.

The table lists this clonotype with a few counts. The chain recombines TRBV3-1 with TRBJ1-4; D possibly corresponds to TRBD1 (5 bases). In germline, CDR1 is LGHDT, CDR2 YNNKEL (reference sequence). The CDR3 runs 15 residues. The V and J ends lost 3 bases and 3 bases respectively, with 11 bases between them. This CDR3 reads CASSQDETANEKLFF. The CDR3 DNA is TGTGCCAGCAGCCAGGATGAGACAGCTAATGAAAAACTGTTTTTT.

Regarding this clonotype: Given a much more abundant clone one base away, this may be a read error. The CDR3 DNA reads TGCGCCAGCAGCCAAAAGCCCAATAATTCACCCCTCCACTTT. Its translation: CASSQKPNNSPLHF. The J gene is TRBJ1-6, the V gene TRBV4-1; D ambiguous. The V gene's germline CDR1 is MGHRA and CDR2 YSYEKL. CDR3 size: 14 residues. V was pared by 2 bases and J by 5 bases, with 7 bases between.

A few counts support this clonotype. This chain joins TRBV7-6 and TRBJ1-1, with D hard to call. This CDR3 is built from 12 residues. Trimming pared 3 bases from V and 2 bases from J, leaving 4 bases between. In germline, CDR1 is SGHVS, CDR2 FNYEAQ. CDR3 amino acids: CASSFDNTEAFF. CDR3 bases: TGTGCCAGCAGCTTCGACAACACTGAAGCTTTCTTT.

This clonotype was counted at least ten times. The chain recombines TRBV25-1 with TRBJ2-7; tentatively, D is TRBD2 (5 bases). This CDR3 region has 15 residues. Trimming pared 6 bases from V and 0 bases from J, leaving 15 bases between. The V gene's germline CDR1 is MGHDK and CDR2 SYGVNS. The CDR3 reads CASRPRTGSSYEQYF. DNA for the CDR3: TGTGCCAGCAGGCCTCGGACGGGGAGCTCCTACGAGCAGTACTTC.

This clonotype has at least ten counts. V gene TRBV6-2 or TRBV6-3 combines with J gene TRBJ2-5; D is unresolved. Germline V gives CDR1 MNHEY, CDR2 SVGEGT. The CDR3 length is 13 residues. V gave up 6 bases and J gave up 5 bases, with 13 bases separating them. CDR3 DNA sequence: TGTGCCAGCAGAACAACACTCTTGGAGACCCAGTACTTC. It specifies CASRTTLLETQYF.

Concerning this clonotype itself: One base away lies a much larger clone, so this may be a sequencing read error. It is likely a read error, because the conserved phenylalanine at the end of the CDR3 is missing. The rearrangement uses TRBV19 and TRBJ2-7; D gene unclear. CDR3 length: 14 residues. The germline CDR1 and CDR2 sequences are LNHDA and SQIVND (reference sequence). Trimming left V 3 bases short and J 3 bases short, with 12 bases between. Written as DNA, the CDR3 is TGTGCCAGTAGTATTCGATCGGAAAACTACGAGCAGTACTCC. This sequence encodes CASSIRSENYEQYS.

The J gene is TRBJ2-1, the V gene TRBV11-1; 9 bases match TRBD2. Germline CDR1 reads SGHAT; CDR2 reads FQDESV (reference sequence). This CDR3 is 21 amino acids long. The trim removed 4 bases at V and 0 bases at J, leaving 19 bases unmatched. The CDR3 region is CASSSRPPGLADQSSYNEQFF. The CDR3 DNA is TGTGCCAGCAGCTCCCGCCCCCCGGGACTAGCAGATCAAAGCTCCTACAATGAGCAGTTCTTC.